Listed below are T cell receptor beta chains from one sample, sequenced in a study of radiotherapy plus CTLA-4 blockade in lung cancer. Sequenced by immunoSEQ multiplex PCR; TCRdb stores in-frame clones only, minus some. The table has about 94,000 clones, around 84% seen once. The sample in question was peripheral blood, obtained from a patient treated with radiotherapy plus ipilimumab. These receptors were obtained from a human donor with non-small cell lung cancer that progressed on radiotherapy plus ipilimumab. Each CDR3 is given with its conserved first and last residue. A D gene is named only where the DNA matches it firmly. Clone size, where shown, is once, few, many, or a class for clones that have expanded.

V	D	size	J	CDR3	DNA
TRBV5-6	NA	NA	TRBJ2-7	CASSLSGYEQYF	TGTGCCAGCAGCCTTAGTGGCTACGAGCAGTACTTC
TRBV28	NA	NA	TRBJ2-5	CASRNRFLTQYF	TGTGCCAGCAGGAATCGGTTCTTGACCCAGTACTTC
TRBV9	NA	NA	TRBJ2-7	CASSVVGNEQYF	TGTGCCAGCAGCGTAGTGGGGAACGAGCAGTACTTC
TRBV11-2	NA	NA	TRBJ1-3	CASGLGVLSGNTIYF	TGTGCCAGCGGCCTCGGGGTCCTGTCTGGAAACACCATATATTTT
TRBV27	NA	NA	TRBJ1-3	CASSPSGRFSGNTIYF	TGTGCCAGCAGTCCCTCCGGTCGGTTTTCCGGAAACACCATATATTTT
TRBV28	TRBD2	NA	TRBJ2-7	CASTYSGSGEQYF	TGTGCCAGCACCTATAGCGGGAGTGGCGAGCAGTACTTC
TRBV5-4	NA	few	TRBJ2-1	CASSLGQVEQFF	TGTGCCAGCAGCTTGGGTCAGGTTGAGCAGTTCTTC
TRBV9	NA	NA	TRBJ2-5	CASSVGSGETQYF	TGTGCCAGCAGCGTAGGTTCTGGCGAGACCCAGTACTTC
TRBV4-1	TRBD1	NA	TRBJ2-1	CASSQTGGNEQFF	TGCGCCAGCAGTCAGACAGGGGGCAATGAGCAGTTCTTC
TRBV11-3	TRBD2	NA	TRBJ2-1	CASSLRGLAGGRQFF	TGTGCCAGCAGCCTCAGGGGGCTAGCGGGAGGACGGCAGTTCTTC
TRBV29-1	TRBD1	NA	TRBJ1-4	CSVAGGQGGEKLFF	TGCAGCGTTGCTGGGGGACAGGGGGGTGAAAAACTGTTTTTT
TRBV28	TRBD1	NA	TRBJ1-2	CASSFRDRGAAGYTF	TGTGCCAGCAGTTTCCGGGACAGGGGGGCAGCGGGCTACACCTTC
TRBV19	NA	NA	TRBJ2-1	CASSIGRAVGEQFF	TGTGCCAGTAGTATAGGGAGGGCCGTTGGTGAGCAGTTCTTC
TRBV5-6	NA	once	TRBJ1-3	CASSLMRAGGNTIYF	TGTGCCAGCAGCTTGATGAGGGCAGGGGGAAACACCATATATTTT
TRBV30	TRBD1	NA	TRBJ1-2	CAWSGTGEDGYTF	TGTGCCTGGAGCGGGACAGGGGAAGATGGCTACACCTTC
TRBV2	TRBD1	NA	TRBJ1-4	CASSLTGVNEKLFF	TGTGCCAGCAGCCTTACAGGGGTGAATGAAAAACTGTTTTTT
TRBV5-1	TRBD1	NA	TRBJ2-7	CASSPPGQTYEQYF	TGCGCCAGCAGCCCCCCGGGACAGACCTACGAGCAGTACTTC
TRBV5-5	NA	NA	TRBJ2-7	CASSLVEYEQYF	TGTGCCAGCAGCTTGGTCGAATACGAGCAGTACTTC
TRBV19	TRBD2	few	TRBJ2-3	CASSSREGLSDTQYF	TGTGCCAGTAGTTCGCGGGAGGGCCTCTCAGATACGCAGTATTTT
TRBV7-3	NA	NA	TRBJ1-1	CASSLLGANTEAFF	TGTGCCAGCAGCTTATTAGGTGCGAACACTGAAGCTTTCTTT
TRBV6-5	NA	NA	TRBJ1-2	CASRSGSGPDGYTF	TGTGCCAGCAGGAGCGGGTCAGGTCCGGATGGCTACACCTTC
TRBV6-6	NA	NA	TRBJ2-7	CASSYSSEQYF	TGTGCCAGCAGTTACTCGAGCGAGCAGTACTTC
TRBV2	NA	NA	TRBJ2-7	CASSEPTETYEQYF	TGTGCCAGCAGTGAGCCGACAGAAACCTACGAGCAGTACTTC
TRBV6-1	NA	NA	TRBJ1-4	CASVTGEKLFF	TGTGCCAGTGTTACGGGAGAAAAACTGTTTTTT
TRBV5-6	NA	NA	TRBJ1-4	CASSLFEISTNEKLFF	TGTGCCAGCAGCTTATTCGAGATTTCAACTAATGAAAAACTGTTTTTT
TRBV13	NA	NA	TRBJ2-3	CASSLIFRDPKGGLYTDTQYF	TGTGCCAGCAGCCTCATCTTCCGGGACCCGAAGGGGGGGCTCTACACAGATACGCAGTATTTT
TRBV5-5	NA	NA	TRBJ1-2	CASSLADNYGYTF	TGTGCCAGCAGCTTGGCAGACAACTATGGCTACACCTTC
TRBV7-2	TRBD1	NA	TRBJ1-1	CASSQRSGGFDMNTEAFF	TGTGCCAGCAGCCAGCGATCAGGGGGCTTTGACATGAACACTGAAGCTTTCTTT
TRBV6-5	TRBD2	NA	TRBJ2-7	CASSYSGTSAYEQYF	TGTGCCAGCAGTTACTCAGGGACTAGCGCCTACGAGCAGTACTTC
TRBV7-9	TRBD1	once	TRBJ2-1	CASSLARGQGAGEQFF	TGTGCCAGCAGCTTAGCGCGAGGTCAGGGGGCGGGGGAGCAGTTCTTC
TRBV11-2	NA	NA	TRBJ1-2	CASSLGVRTQGGYTF	TGTGCCAGCAGCTTAGGGGTCAGGACACAAGGTGGCTACACCTTC
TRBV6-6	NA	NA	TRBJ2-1	CASSSDSSGEQFF	TGTGCCAGCAGTTCCGACAGCTCCGGTGAGCAGTTCTTC
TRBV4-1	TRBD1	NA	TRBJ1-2	CASSQGTGQGYTF	TGCGCCAGCAGCCAGGGGACAGGGCAAGGCTACACCTTC
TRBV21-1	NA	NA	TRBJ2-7	CASSSVLLHVLDEQYF	TGTGCCAGCAGTTCGGTGCTACTACACGTGTTAGACGAGCAGTACTTC
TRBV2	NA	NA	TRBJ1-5	CASSELGTGNQPQHF	TGTGCCAGCAGTGAACTGGGTACGGGCAATCAGCCCCAGCATTTT
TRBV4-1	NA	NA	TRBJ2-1	CASSQVMLGEQFF	TGCGCCAGCAGCCAAGTTATGTTGGGTGAGCAGTTCTTC
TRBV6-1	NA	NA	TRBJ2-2	CASSRTDITGELFF	TGTGCCAGCAGTCGGACAGACATCACCGGGGAGCTGTTTTTT
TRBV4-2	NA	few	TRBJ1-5	CASSQGANQPQHF	TGTGCCAGCAGCCAGGGTGCGAATCAGCCCCAGCATTTT
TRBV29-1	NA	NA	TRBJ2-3	CSVDPGGTDTQYF	TGCAGCGTTGATCCGGGGGGCACAGATACGCAGTATTTT
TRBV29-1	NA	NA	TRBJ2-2	CSVERQQNTGELFF	TGCAGCGTTGAGAGACAGCAGAACACCGGGGAGCTGTTTTTT
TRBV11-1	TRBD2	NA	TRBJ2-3	CASSLDGGGLGHTDTQYF	TGTGCCAGCAGCTTAGACGGCGGGGGACTCGGCCACACAGATACGCAGTATTTT
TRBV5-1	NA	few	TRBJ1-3	CASNKGDSGNTIYF	TGCGCCAGCAACAAGGGGGACTCTGGAAACACCATATATTTT
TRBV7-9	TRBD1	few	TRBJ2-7	CASSLGNRGEQYF	TGTGCCAGCAGCTTAGGAAACAGGGGTGAGCAGTACTTC
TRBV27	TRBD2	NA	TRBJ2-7	CASSFNGLAGAYEQYF	TGTGCCAGCAGTTTCAATGGACTAGCGGGAGCGTACGAGCAGTACTTC
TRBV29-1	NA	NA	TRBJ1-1	CSVAFGLNTEAFF	TGCAGCGTTGCATTTGGGTTGAACACTGAAGCTTTCTTT
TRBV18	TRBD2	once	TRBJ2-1	CASSPPGGRTNNEQFF	TGTGCCAGCTCACCACCGGGCGGGAGGACAAACAATGAGCAGTTCTTC
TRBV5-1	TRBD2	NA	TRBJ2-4	CASRTSGTNLAKNIQYF	TGCGCCAGCAGAACTAGCGGGACTAATCTAGCCAAAAACATTCAGTACTTC
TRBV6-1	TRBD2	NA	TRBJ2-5	CASSALAGGRQETQYF	TGTGCCAGCAGTGCGCTAGCGGGAGGCCGCCAAGAGACCCAGTACTTC
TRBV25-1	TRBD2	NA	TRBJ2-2	CASSVSGTSRTGELFF	TGTGCCAGCAGTGTTAGCGGGACGTCGCGCACCGGGGAGCTGTTTTTT
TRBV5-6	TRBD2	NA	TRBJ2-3	CASSLVVGLAGGQTDTQYF	TGTGCCAGCAGCTTGGTCGTGGGACTAGCGGGAGGGCAAACAGATACGCAGTATTTT
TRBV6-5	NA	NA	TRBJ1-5	CASSEGNSNQPQHF	TGTGCCAGCAGTGAGGGAAATAGCAATCAGCCCCAGCATTTT
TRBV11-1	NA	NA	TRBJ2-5	CASTRVGGETQYF	TGTGCCAGCACTCGCGTGGGGGGAGAGACCCAGTACTTC
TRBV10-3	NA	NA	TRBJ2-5	CAISESRETQYF	TGTGCCATCAGTGAGTCGCGAGAGACCCAGTACTTC
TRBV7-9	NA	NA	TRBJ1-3	CASSENTLSSGNTIYF	TGTGCCAGCAGCGAGAACACCCTGAGCTCTGGAAACACCATATATTTT
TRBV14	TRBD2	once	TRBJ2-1	CASSQVGTSGSNEQFF	TGTGCCAGCAGCCAAGTAGGGACTAGCGGGAGTAATGAGCAGTTCTTC
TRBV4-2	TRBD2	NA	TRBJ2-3	CASSQYASGSPDTQYF	TGTGCCAGCAGCCAATATGCTAGCGGGAGTCCAGATACGCAGTATTTT
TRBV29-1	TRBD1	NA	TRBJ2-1	CSVDGTGIGEQFF	TGCAGCGTTGATGGGACAGGGATCGGTGAGCAGTTCTTC
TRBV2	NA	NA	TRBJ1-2	CASWDGTSHGYTF	TGTGCCAGTTGGGACGGAACCTCTCATGGCTACACCTTC
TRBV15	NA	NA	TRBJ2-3	CATSTPLGADTQYF	TGTGCCACCAGCACACCTCTAGGGGCAGATACGCAGTATTTT
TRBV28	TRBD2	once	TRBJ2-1	CASRDLLAGVGNEQFF	TGTGCCAGCAGGGACTTGCTAGCGGGAGTAGGAAATGAGCAGTTCTTC